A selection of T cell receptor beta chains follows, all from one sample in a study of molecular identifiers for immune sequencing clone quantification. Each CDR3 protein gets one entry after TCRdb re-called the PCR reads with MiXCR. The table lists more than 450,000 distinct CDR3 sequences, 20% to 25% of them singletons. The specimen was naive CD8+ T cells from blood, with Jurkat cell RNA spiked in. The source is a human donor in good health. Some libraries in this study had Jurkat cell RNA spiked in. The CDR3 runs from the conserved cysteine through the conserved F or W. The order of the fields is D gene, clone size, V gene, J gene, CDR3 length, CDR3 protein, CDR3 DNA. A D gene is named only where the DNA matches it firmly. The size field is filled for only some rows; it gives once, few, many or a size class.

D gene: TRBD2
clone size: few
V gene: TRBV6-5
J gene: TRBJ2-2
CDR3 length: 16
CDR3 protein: CASSSGLAVVSGELFF
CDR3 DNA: TGTGCCAGCAGTTCGGGACTAGCGGTAGTCTCCGGGGAGCTGTTTTTT

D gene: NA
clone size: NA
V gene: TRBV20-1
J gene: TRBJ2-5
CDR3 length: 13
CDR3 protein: CSARGPNQETQYF
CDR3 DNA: TGCAGTGCTAGGGGGCCGAACCAAGAGACCCAGTACTTC

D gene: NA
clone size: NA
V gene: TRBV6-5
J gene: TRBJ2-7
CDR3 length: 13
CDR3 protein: CASPSAGYYGQYF
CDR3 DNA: TGTGCCAGCCCCTCCGCGGGGTACTACGGGCAGTACTTC

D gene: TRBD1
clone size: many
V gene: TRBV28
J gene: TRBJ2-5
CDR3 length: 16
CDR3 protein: CASSFWTGGNQETQYF
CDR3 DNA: TGTGCCAGCAGTTTTTGGACAGGGGGTAACCAAGAGACCCAGTACTTC

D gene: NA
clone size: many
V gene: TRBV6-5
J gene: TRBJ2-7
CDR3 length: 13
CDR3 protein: CASSAGLDYEQYF
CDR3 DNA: TGTGCCAGCAGTGCGGGGCTAGACTACGAGCAGTACTTC

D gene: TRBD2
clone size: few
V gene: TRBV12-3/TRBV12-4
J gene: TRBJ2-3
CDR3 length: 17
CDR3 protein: CASSFFPLAGTTDTQYF
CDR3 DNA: TGTGCCAGCAGTTTTTTCCCGCTAGCGGGGACCACAGATACGCAGTATTTT

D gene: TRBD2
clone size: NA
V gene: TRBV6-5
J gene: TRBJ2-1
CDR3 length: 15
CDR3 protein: CASSSSGRADNEQFF
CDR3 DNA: TGTGCCAGCAGCAGTAGCGGGAGGGCCGATAATGAGCAGTTCTTC

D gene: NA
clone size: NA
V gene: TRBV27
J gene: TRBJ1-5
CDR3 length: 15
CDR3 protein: CASSPGPSPLQPQHF
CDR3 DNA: TGTGCCAGCAGTCCGGGACCCTCCCCCCTTCAGCCCCAGCATTTT

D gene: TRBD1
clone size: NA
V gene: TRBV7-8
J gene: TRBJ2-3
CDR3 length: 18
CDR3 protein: CASSLVWTGGSNTDTQYF
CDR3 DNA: TGTGCCAGCAGCTTAGTTTGGACAGGGGGCTCCAACACAGATACGCAGTATTTT

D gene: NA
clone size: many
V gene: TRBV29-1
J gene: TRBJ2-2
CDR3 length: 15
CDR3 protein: CSVEGQGIYTGELFF
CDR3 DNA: TGCAGCGTTGAAGGGCAGGGCATCTACACCGGGGAGCTGTTTTTT

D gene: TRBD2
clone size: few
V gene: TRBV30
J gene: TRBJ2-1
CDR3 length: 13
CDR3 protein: CAWTWGGNNEQFF
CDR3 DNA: TGTGCCTGGACTTGGGGGGGAAACAATGAGCAGTTCTTC

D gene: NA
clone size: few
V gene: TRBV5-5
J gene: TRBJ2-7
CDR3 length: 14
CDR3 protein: CASSLQGRNHEQYF
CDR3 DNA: TGTGCCAGCAGCTTACAGGGGAGGAACCACGAGCAGTACTTC

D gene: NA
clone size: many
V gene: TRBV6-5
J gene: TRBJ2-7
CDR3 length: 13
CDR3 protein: CASSYSRSYEQYF
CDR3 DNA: TGTGCCAGCAGTTACTCGAGGAGCTACGAGCAGTACTTC

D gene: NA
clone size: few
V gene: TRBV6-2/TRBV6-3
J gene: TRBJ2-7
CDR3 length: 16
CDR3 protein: CASSYDGVLSSYEQYF
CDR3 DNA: TGTGCCAGCAGTTACGATGGGGTCCTAAGCTCCTACGAGCAGTACTTC

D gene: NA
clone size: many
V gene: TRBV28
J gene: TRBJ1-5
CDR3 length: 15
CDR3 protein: CASSQTATSNQPQHF
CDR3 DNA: TGTGCCAGCAGCCAGACAGCGACTAGCAATCAGCCCCAGCATTTT

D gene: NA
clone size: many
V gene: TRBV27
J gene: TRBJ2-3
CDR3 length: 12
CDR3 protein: CASSLLGDTQYF
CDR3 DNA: TGTGCCAGCAGTTTATTGGGAGATACGCAGTATTTT

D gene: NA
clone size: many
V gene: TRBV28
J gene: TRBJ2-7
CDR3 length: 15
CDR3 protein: CASSFVDARFDEQYF
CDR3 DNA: TGTGCCAGCAGTTTTGTGGACGCCCGTTTCGACGAGCAGTACTTC

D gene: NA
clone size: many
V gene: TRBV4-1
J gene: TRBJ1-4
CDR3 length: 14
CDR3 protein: CASSIRITNEKLFF
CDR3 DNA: TGCGCCAGCAGCATTCGCATAACTAATGAAAAACTGTTTTTT